The 9 T cell receptor beta chains below come from one sample, sequenced in a study of cytomegalovirus exposure and HLA in healthy donors. The PCR made use of 60 Vbeta and 13 Jbeta primers. Some clones are missing from TCRdb's copy, which holds only in-frame ones; the method was immunoSEQ multiplex PCR. The sample lists more than 110,000 clones; 73% were seen once. Sequenced: PBMCs. Receptors were obtained from a human donor in good health.

The chain couples TRBV5-4 to TRBJ1-2; 7 bases are a match to TRBD1. The germline gives CDR1 SGHNT, CDR2 YYREEE (reference sequence). There are 15 residues in the CDR3. The trim removed 2 bases at V and 6 bases at J, leaving 10 bases unmatched. CDR3 residues: CASSLPYRGGHGYTF. The CDR3 DNA follows: TGTGCCAGCAGCTTACCTTACAGGGGTGGGCATGGCTACACCTTC.

In this sample, this clone turned up once. This chain uses TRBV2 with TRBJ2-1, with unresolved D. V was trimmed by 1 base and J by 4 bases, leaving 11 bases between them. This CDR3 contains 15 residues. The germline gives CDR1 SNHLY, CDR2 FYNNEI. The DNA of the CDR3 is TGTGCCAGCAGTGAAGGGCATCCGGGTTACAATGAGCAGTTCTTC. It translates to CASSEGHPGYNEQFF.

Only one count was recorded for this clone. This rearrangement joins TRBV27 to TRBJ1-6; D is ambiguous. Trimming left V 3 bases short and J 7 bases short, with 10 bases between. The germline gives CDR1 MNHEY, CDR2 SMNVEV (reference sequence). CDR3 length equals 14 residues. The CDR3 DNA sequence: TGTGCCAGCAGTTTTGGGCAGAAAAATTCACCCCTCCACTTT. Its translation is CASSFGQKNSPLHF.

This chain uses TRBV19 with TRBJ1-4, with D unclear. From germline, CDR1 is LNHDA and CDR2 SQIVND (reference sequence). Trimming shortened V by 7 bases and J by 6 bases, and 9 bases separated the two germline ends. The CDR3 has 12 amino acids. DNA for the CDR3: TGTGCCAGTACCCAGGAGGATGAAAAACTGTTTTTT. This encodes CASTQEDEKLFF. Full variable domain (rest looked up from reference TRBV19 and TRBJ1-4): DGGITQSPKYLFRKEGQNVTLSCEQNLNHDAMYWYRQDPGQGLRLIYYSQIVNDFQKGDIAEGYSVSREKKESFPLTVTSAQKNPTAFYLCASTQEDEKLFFGSGTQLSVL.

This clone was seen a few times. The CDR3 here is CAWSVKGNQPQHF. Written as DNA, the CDR3 is TGTGCCTGGAGTGTTAAGGGGAATCAGCCCCAGCATTTT. This chain joins TRBV30 and TRBJ1-5; D possibly corresponds to TRBD1 (5 bases). V lost 0 bases, J lost 4 bases, and 7 bases lay in between. The length of the CDR3 is 13 residues. Germline V lookup: CDR1 GTSNPN, CDR2 SVGIG (reference sequence).

This chain uses TRBV5-4 with TRBJ2-5, with 11 positions matching TRBD2. Germline loops: CDR1 SGHNT, CDR2 YYREEE (reference sequence). Trimming at V came to 0 bases and at J to 8 bases, leaving 3 bases not matched to a gene. The CDR3 has 14 amino acids. The CDR3 spells CASSLGGLAETQYF. The CDR3 DNA is TGTGCCAGCAGCTTGGGGGGACTAGCGGAAACCCAGTACTTC.

This clone was found once. This sequence joins TRBV10-2 and TRBJ1-3, with D unresolved. V shed 5 bases and J shed 0 bases, with 14 bases lying between them. There are 16 residues in the CDR3. The germline V gene encodes CDR1 WSHSY and CDR2 SAAADI. The DNA of the CDR3 is TGCGCCAGCAGTAATCCCCGATTTAGCTCTGGAAACACCATATATTTT. Protein product: CASSNPRFSSGNTIYF.

The genes are TRBV7-9 and TRBJ2-7; 12 bases are a match to TRBD2. The CDR3 is made up of 19 amino acids. V was clipped by 1 base and J by 2 bases; unmatched bases: 12. CDR1 SEHNR and CDR2 FQNEAQ come from the germline V gene (reference sequence). The CDR3 is CASSLVSWASGRVAYEQYF. As DNA, the CDR3 is TGTGCCAGCAGCTTAGTCTCCTGGGCTAGCGGGAGGGTAGCCTACGAGCAGTACTTC.

In DNA, the CDR3 is TGTGCCAGCAGTGCCCTAGCGGGAGGGCTGCGGGGCACAGATACGCAGTATTTT. Its protein product is CASSALAGGLRGTDTQYF. The chain has TRBV6-1 and TRBJ2-3, with 12 bases identical to TRBD2. V lost 4 bases, J lost 1 base, and 9 bases stayed unmatched. The CDR3 spans 18 residues. CDR1 MNHNS and CDR2 SASEGT come from the germline V gene.